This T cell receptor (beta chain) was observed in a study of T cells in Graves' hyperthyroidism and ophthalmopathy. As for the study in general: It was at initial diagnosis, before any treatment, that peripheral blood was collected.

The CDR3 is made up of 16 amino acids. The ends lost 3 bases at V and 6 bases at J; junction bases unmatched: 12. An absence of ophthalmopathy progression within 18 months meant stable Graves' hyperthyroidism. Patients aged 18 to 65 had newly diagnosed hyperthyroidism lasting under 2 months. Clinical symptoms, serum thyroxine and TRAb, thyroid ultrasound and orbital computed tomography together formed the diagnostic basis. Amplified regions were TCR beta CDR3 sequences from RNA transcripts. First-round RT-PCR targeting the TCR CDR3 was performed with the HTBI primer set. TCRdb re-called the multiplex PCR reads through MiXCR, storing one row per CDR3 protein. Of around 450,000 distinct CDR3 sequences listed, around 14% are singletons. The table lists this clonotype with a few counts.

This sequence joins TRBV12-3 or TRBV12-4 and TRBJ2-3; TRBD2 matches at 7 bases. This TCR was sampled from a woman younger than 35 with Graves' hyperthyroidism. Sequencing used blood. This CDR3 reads CASSFEVVGGEDTQYF. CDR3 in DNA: TGTGCCAGCAGTTTTGAAGTTGTGGGGGGGGAGGATACGCAGTATTTT.